This passage covers 28 T cell receptor beta chains from one sample sequenced in a study of identical twins listed by TCRdb under 2016. Libraries were constructed by 5' RACE. Sequenced using an Illumina HiSeq 2000. TCRdb reworked the public reads: Q25 trimming with fastp, MiXCR clone assembly, productive beta chains retained. A single entry per CDR3 protein holds the most common genes and DNA from its merged rows. The sample table lists roughly 350,000 distinct CDR3 sequences, roughly 12% of them with a count of one. The ten largest clones take up just over 7% of the sample. These data were likewise used in another study, on yellow fever vaccine responses in identical twins.

What was sequenced was CD8+ T cells sorted from blood. The receptor set was obtained from a woman aged 18-29 years in good health.

This clonotype was counted a few times. The genes are TRBV6-5 and TRBJ2-5; 7 bases are a match to TRBD2. The germline gives CDR1 MNHEY, CDR2 SVGAGI. V shed 2 bases and J 4 bases; nucleotides not matched to a gene: 10. The length of the CDR3 is 16 residues. The CDR3 reads CASSYVAGVRGETQYF. Written as DNA, the CDR3 is TGTGCCAGCAGTTACGTTGCGGGAGTTCGGGGAGAGACCCAGTACTTC.

V is TRBV5-1 and J is TRBJ2-7; D unclear. CDR1 is SGHRS, CDR2 YFSETQ, per germline. The CDR3 spans 14 residues. Trimming removed 4 bases at V and 6 bases at J, with 17 bases between. CDR3 amino acids: CASSVDGRPREQYF. CDR3 bases: TGCGCCAGCAGCGTGGACGGACGGCCTCGCGAGCAGTACTTC.

This clonotype was seen a few times. The chain joins TRBV9 to TRBJ2-2; 9 nucleotides match TRBD1. The CDR3 sequence is 16 residues long. Germline V lookup: CDR1 SGDLS, CDR2 YYNGEE. The J segment lost 2 bases and the V segment lost 3 bases, leaving 5 bases of the junction unmatched. The DNA of the CDR3 is TGTGCCAGCAGCGCGCCGGGACAGGGAAACACCGGGGAGCTGTTTTTT. Its translation is CASSAPGQGNTGELFF. Complete variable domain (other parts from reference TRBV9 and TRBJ2-2): DSGVTQTPKHLITATGQRVTLRCSPRSGDLSVYWYQQSLDQGLQFLIQYYNGEERAKGNILERFSAQQFPDLHSELNLSSLELGDSALYFCASSAPGQGNTGELFFGEGSRLTVL.

This clonotype was seen a few times. V is TRBV7-8 and J is TRBJ2-5, with 11 positions matching TRBD2. The CDR3 contains 17 residues. Losses at the gene ends were 1 base for V and 4 bases for J; bases not matched to a gene: 8. Germline CDR1 SGHVS, CDR2 FQNEAQ. CDR3 sequence (DNA): TGTGCCAGCAGCTTAGTAGATCTCCTAGCGGGAGGAGAGACCCAGTACTTC. Protein sequence: CASSLVDLLAGGETQYF. The whole variable domain, filled in from reference TRBV7-8 and TRBJ2-5, reads GAGVSQSPRYKVAKRGQDVALRCDPISGHVSLFWYQQALGQGPEFLTYFQNEAQLDKSGLPSDRFFAERPEGSVSTLKIQRTQQEDSAVYLCASSLVDLLAGGETQYFGPGTRLLVL.

The chain is built from TRBV29-1 and TRBJ1-1, with D hard to call. Per germline, CDR1 SQVTM and CDR2 ANQGSEA. The length of the CDR3 is 12 residues. With 0 bases removed from V and 4 bases from J, the gap between germline ends came to 6 bases. The CDR3 DNA reads as TGCAGCGTTGAAGAAAGGCTCACTGAAGCTTTCTTT. Protein: CSVEERLTEAFF.

This clonotype was recorded at least ten times. This chain uses TRBV6-5 with TRBJ1-2; D is ambiguous. Trimming pared 2 bases from V and 4 bases from J, leaving 11 bases between. This CDR3 is built from 14 residues. Germline assignment: CDR1 MNHEY and CDR2 SVGAGI. The CDR3 loop is CASSYGGVAYGYTF. The CDR3, as DNA: TGTGCCAGCAGTTACGGCGGGGTCGCCTATGGCTACACCTTC.

The DNA of the CDR3 is TGTGCCACCAGAGTTGATGGCGGGGAGCTGTTTTTT. This encodes CATRVDGGELFF. This chain joins TRBV24-1 and TRBJ2-2; D not certain. V lost 7 bases, J lost 7 bases, and 9 bases lay in between. Germline V gene lookup returns CDR1 KGHDR and CDR2 SFDVKD. This CDR3 comprises 12 residues.

In its sample, this clonotype was seen a few times. This chain connects TRBV4-1 to TRBJ1-1, with D unclear. CDR3 length equals 15 residues. Germline CDR1 reads MGHRA; CDR2 reads YSYEKL. Between the trimmed V and J ends, which lost 1 base and 0 bases, there was a span of 9 bases. The CDR3 here is CASSQGPSMNTEAFF. The CDR3 coding sequence is TGCGCCAGCAGCCAAGGGCCCTCGATGAACACTGAAGCTTTCTTT.

This clonotype was recorded many times. The rearrangement joins TRBV5-5 to TRBJ2-7; TRBD2 aligns across 13 bases. The V and J ends lost 2 bases and 7 bases, in that order; junction bases with no gene match: 6. Germline CDR1 and CDR2: SGHKS and YYEKEE (reference sequence). The CDR3 is 15 residues long. The CDR3 DNA is TGTGCCAGCAGCTTAGGGACTAGCGGGACTGAAGAGCAGTACTTC. This sequence encodes CASSLGTSGTEEQYF.

The rearrangement uses TRBV4-1 and TRBJ1-3; 11 bases align to TRBD1. Germline V CDR1 and CDR2: MGHRA, YSYEKL. V shed 3 bases, J shed 5 bases, and the junction held 3 bases outside the gene matches. This CDR3 is 15 amino acids long. The DNA of the CDR3 is TGCGCCAGCAGCCAGGACAGGGGGCTTCGAAACACCATATATTTT. Its protein is CASSQDRGLRNTIYF.

Written as DNA, the CDR3 is TGTGCCAGCAGTTTTTGGGACACTAAAAGCTCCTACGAGCAGTACTTC. Protein product: CASSFWDTKSSYEQYF. V usage is TRBV12-3 or TRBV12-4 and J usage is TRBJ2-7, with a tentative D call TRBD1 (6 bases). The ends were cut back, 3 bases at V and 0 bases at J, with 15 bases in the middle. The CDR3 contains 16 residues.

V and J are TRBV20-1 and TRBJ1-1; no clear D gene. With 0 bases removed from V and 2 bases from J, the gap between germline ends came to 10 bases. Per germline, CDR1 DFQATT and CDR2 SNEGSKA (reference sequence). The CDR3 spans 14 residues. This chain's CDR3 is CSARDRDFNTEAFF. The CDR3 DNA reads as TGCAGTGCTAGAGATCGGGATTTTAACACTGAAGCTTTCTTT.

The rearrangement links TRBV4-2 to TRBJ2-7; TRBD2 aligns across 10 bases. Trimming cost V 0 bases and J 5 bases; bases outside gene matches: 7. This CDR3 is 16 amino acids long. Germline CDR1 reads LGHNA; CDR2 reads YNFKEQ. The CDR3 DNA follows: TGTGCCAGCAGCCAAGAGGGCGCTAGCGGGAGCGACGAGCAGTACTTC. It encodes CASSQEGASGSDEQYF.

The chain employs TRBV29-1 and TRBJ2-1, with a possible D match to TRBD2 (5 bases). V lost 6 bases to trimming and J lost 6 bases, with 15 bases between them. Germline loops: CDR1 SQVTM, CDR2 ANQGSEA. The CDR3 spans 13 residues. The CDR3 sequence: CSVRTGNCNEQFF. CDR3 nucleotide sequence: TGCAGCGTGAGGACTGGGAACTGCAATGAGCAGTTCTTC.

This clonotype has only one observation. The rearrangement uses TRBV13 and TRBJ2-5; D might be TRBD1 (6 bases). CDR3 length: 19 residues. Germline-derived CDR1 and CDR2 are PRHDT and FYEKMQ (reference sequence). With 1 base removed from V and 4 bases from J, the gap between germline ends came to 25 bases. The CDR3 protein is CASSLDLGHQSPGGETQYF. The DNA of the CDR3 is TGTGCCAGCAGCTTAGACCTGGGACACCAAAGTCCAGGAGGAGAGACCCAGTACTTC.

This clonotype was counted between two and nine times. The rearrangement links TRBV6-5 to TRBJ2-3; 8 bases agree with TRBD1. V was clipped by 4 bases and J by 3 bases; unmatched bases: 6. The CDR3 is 15 residues long. Germline CDR1 is MNHEY and CDR2 is SVGAGI. The CDR3 DNA follows: TGTGCCAGCAGTTCGACAGGGGCAGGGACAGATACGCAGTATTTT. Its protein product is CASSSTGAGTDTQYF.

This clonotype was seen repeatedly, ten times or more. The V and J genes are TRBV5-1 and TRBJ2-1, with 9 bases identical to TRBD2. V lost 2 bases to trimming and J lost 1 base; unmatched junction nucleotides: 4. This CDR3 is built from 16 residues. CDR1 and CDR2 from the germline V gene are SGHRS and YFSETQ. CDR3 region: CASSLERGASYNEQFF. CDR3 in DNA: TGCGCCAGCAGCTTAGAGCGGGGGGCTTCCTACAATGAGCAGTTCTTC.

This rearrangement joins TRBV3-1 to TRBJ2-1; either TRBD1 or TRBD2 may supply D (5 bases each). The CDR3 sequence is 12 residues long. The V and J ends lost 8 bases and 2 bases respectively, with 7 bases between them. Germline CDR1 and CDR2: LGHDT and YNNKEL (reference sequence). CDR3 bases: TGTGCCAGCGGGGGACCCTACAATGAGCAGTTCTTC. Its protein is CASGGPYNEQFF.

This clonotype was seen only a few times. V usage is TRBV2 and J usage is TRBJ2-1; D uncertain. The CDR3 length is 14 residues. Germline lookup yields CDR1 SNHLY and CDR2 FYNNEI. The V gene lost 4 bases and the J gene lost 6 bases, with 13 bases spanning the gap. The CDR3 region has the DNA TGTGCCAGCAGTGTTCGACCCCTTGGCAATGAGCAGTTCTTC. It encodes CASSVRPLGNEQFF.

This clonotype has more than one count but fewer than ten. V usage is TRBV28 and J usage is TRBJ1-1; D gene ambiguous. Trimming removed 8 bases at V and 0 bases at J, with 13 bases between. The CDR3 totals 14 residues. Per germline, CDR1 MDHEN and CDR2 SYDVKM. The CDR3 nucleotides read TGTGCCAGCCGCGCAAAATACATGAACACTGAAGCTTTCTTT. Its translation is CASRAKYMNTEAFF.

The chain carries TRBV9 and TRBJ2-2; possibly TRBD2 for D (6 bases). The germline V gene has CDR1 SGDLS and CDR2 YYNGEE. The ends were cut back, 0 bases at V and 7 bases at J, with 16 bases in the middle. There are 16 residues in the CDR3. This CDR3 reads CASSVASGVYIGELFF. In nucleotides, the CDR3 is TGTGCCAGCAGCGTAGCATCGGGAGTCTATATCGGGGAGCTGTTTTTT.

The J gene is TRBJ2-2, the V gene TRBV9; 9 nucleotides agree with TRBD2. With 4 bases clipped from V and 7 bases from J, the junction kept 11 bases outside the gene matches. In germline, CDR1 is SGDLS, CDR2 YYNGEE. The CDR3 contains 16 residues. In DNA, the CDR3 is TGTGCCAGCAGCTCCATAGCGGGGGACCTTGGCGGGGAGCTGTTTTTT. This translates into CASSSIAGDLGGELFF.

The sample holds many counts of this clonotype. This chain links TRBV7-9 with TRBJ2-1, with D unresolved. This CDR3 has 15 residues. Germline V gene lookup returns CDR1 SEHNR and CDR2 FQNEAQ (reference sequence). The V end was cut by 5 bases, the J end by 2 bases, with 13 bases between. The chain's CDR3 is CASSLPVFAYNEQFF. CDR3 nucleotides: TGTGCCAGCAGCCTCCCGGTTTTCGCCTACAATGAGCAGTTCTTC.

This clonotype turned up a few times. J is TRBJ2-5 and V is TRBV27, with D maybe TRBD2 (6 bases). V lost 7 bases and J lost 4, with 13 bases in between. The V gene's germline CDR1 is MNHEY and CDR2 SMNVEV (reference sequence). CDR3 length equals 13 residues. The CDR3 sequence: CASTSGETETQYF. In DNA, the CDR3 is TGTGCCAGCACCTCGGGGGAGACAGAGACCCAGTACTTC.

This clonotype was counted ten times or more. This sequence joins TRBV20-1 and TRBJ1-3; D remains ambiguous. In germline, CDR1 is DFQATT, CDR2 SNEGSKA (reference sequence). The CDR3 runs 16 residues. V was shortened by 1 base and J by 3 bases, with 16 bases between the two germline ends. CDR3 sequence: CSARALRESNGNTIYF. In DNA form, the CDR3 reads TGCAGTGCTAGAGCCCTTCGGGAGTCTAATGGAAACACCATATATTTT.

This clonotype was seen a few times. CDR3 coding DNA: TGTGCCAGCACCCCGTGGGGCTACCAGGGAAAAGGTTACAATGAGCAGTTCTTC. It translates to CASTPWGYQGKGYNEQFF. The chain combines TRBV12-3 or TRBV12-4 with TRBJ2-1, with D possibly matching TRBD1 (5 bases). Trimming removed 7 bases from V and 4 bases from J, with 26 bases in between. CDR3 length: 18 amino acids.

This clonotype was detected ten times or more. The rearrangement uses TRBV10-3 and TRBJ2-1; 11 nucleotides agree with TRBD2. The CDR3 sequence is 15 residues long. J was trimmed by 5 bases and V by 3 bases; bases with no gene match: 3. From germline, CDR1 is ENHRY and CDR2 SYGVKD. CDR3 nucleotide sequence: TGTGCCATCAGTGACGGGACTAGCGGACACAATGAGCAGTTCTTC. This encodes CAISDGTSGHNEQFF.

J is TRBJ1-6 and V is TRBV6-4, with D unresolved. Germline V gene sequence: CDR1 MRHNA, CDR2 SNTAGT. The CDR3 contains 13 residues. V was pared by 0 bases and J by 5 bases, with 2 bases between. CDR3 DNA sequence: TGTGCCAGCAGTGACTCGGATAATTCACCCCTCCACTTT. This gives the protein CASSDSDNSPLHF.